The T cell receptor (beta chain) described here comes from a study of T cell clonality in common variable immunodeficiency. Each donor provided roughly 4.5 to 8.5 ml of heparinized whole blood. Sequencing input was equivalent genomic DNA from CVID and controls. This table comes from immunoSEQ multiplex PCR, and its TCRdb copy is limited to in-frame clones, with some not included. This sample carries 40,000 to 55,000 clones, none of them present only once. The study, taken as a whole, reports: Fewer deletions and N-nucleotide insertions were reportedly seen in common variable immunodeficiency TCR beta sequences. CVID subjects had higher TCRbeta clonality than healthy controls, most marked in about a third.

The V and J ends lost 11 bases and 7 bases, in that order; junction bases with no gene match: 7. The CDR3 contains 14 residues. Germline V gives CDR1 SNHLY, CDR2 FYNNEI. This clone has at least ten counts. No antigen is known for it. The read falls 3 residues short of the CDR3 end, and the missing part is taken from the germline J gene. The chain joins TRBV2 to TRBJ1-6; 11 nucleotides line up with TRBD1. The sequence came from a person aged 18 to 75 in good health. The sequenced material came from peripheral blood mononuclear cells. CDR3 in amino acids: CADQRTGGNSPLHF. CDR3 DNA (partial): TGTGCCGACCAAAGGACAGGGGGCAATTCACCC.